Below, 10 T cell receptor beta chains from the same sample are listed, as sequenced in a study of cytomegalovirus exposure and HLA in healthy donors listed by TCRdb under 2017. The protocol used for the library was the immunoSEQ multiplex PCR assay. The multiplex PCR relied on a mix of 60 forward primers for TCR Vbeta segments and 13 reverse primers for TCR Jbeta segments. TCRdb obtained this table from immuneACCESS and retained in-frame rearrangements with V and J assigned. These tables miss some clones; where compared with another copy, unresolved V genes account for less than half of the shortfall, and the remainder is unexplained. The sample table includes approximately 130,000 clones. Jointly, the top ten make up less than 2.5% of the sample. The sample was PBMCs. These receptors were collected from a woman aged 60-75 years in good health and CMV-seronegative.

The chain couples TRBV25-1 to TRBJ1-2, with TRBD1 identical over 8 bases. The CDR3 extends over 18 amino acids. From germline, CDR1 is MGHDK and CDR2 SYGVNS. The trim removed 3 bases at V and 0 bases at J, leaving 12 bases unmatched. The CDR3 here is CASSDAGTGSRSNYGYTF. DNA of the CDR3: TGTGCCAGCAGTGATGCTGGGACAGGATCTAGATCTAACTATGGCTACACCTTC.

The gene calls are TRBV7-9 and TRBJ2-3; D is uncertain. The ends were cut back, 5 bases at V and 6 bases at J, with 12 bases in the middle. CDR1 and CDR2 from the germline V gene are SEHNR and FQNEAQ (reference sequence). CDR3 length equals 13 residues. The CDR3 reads CASSLPPPDTQYF. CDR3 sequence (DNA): TGTGCCAGCAGCCTCCCCCCCCCGGATACGCAGTATTTT.

CDR3 in amino acids: CASSPQRQGAGEKLFF. The CDR3 DNA reads TGTGCCAGCAGCCCTCAGAGACAGGGGGCTGGAGAAAAACTGTTTTTT. This rearrangement joins TRBV14 to TRBJ1-4; 10 bases agree with TRBD1. The CDR3 is made up of 16 amino acids. The germline gives CDR1 SGHDN, CDR2 FVKESK. Losses at the gene ends were 4 bases for V and 8 bases for J; bases not matched to a gene: 10. The whole variable domain, remainder taken from reference TRBV14 and TRBJ1-4, is EAGVTQFPSHSVIEKGQTVTLRCDPISGHDNLYWYRRVMGKEIKFLLHFVKESKQDESGMPNNRFLAERTGGTYSTLKVQPAELEDSGVYFCASSPQRQGAGEKLFFGSGTQLSVL.

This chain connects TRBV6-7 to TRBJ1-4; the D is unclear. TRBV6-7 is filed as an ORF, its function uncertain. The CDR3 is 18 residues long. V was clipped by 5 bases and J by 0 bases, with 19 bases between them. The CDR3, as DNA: TGTGCCAGCAGTCATCGGTTAGGGCGGGCTGCAACTAATGAAAAACTGTTTTTT. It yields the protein CASSHRLGRAATNEKLFF.

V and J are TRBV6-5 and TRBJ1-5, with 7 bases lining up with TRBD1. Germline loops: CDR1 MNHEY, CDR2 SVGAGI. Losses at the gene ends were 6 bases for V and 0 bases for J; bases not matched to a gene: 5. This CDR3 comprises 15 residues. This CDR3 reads CASRTTGNSNQPQHF. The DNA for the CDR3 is TGTGCCAGCAGAACGACAGGGAATAGCAATCAGCCCCAGCATTTT.

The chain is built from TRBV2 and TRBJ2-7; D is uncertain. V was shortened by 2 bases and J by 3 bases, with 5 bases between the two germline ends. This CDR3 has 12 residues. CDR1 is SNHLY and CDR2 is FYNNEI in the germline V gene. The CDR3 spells CASSEYSYEQYF. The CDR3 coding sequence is TGTGCCAGCAGTGAATATAGCTACGAGCAGTACTTC.

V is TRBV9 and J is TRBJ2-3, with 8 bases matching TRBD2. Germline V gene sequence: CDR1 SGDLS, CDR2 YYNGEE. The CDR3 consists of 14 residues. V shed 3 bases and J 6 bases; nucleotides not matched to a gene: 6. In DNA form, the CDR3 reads TGTGCCAGCAGCGCTCGGACGGGAGGGGATACGCAGTATTTT. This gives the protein CASSARTGGDTQYF.

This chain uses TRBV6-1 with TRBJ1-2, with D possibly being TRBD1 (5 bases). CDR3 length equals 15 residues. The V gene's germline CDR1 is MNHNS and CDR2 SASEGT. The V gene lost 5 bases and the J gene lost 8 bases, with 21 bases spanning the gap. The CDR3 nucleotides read TGTGCCAGCAGTCTAAATGGGGGTCGACGGGAGGGCTACACCTTC. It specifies CASSLNGGRREGYTF.

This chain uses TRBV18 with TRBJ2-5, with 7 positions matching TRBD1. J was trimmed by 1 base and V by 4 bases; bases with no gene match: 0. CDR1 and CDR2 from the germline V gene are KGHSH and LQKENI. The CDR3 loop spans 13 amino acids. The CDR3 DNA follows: TGTGCCAGCTCACGGACAGGCCAAGAGACCCAGTACTTC. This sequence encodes CASSRTGQETQYF.

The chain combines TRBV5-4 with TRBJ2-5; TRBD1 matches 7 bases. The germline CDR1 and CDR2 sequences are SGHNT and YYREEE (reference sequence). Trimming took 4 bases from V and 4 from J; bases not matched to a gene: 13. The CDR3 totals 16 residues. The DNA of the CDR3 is TGTGCCAGCAGCCCGGGAAGACAGGGCATAGGAGAGACCCAGTACTTC. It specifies CASSPGRQGIGETQYF. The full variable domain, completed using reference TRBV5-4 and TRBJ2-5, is ETGVTQSPTHLIKTRGQQVTLRCSSQSGHNTVSWYQQALGQGPQFIFQYYREEENGRGNFPPRFSGLQFPNYSSELNVNALELDDSALYLCASSPGRQGIGETQYFGPGTRLLVL.